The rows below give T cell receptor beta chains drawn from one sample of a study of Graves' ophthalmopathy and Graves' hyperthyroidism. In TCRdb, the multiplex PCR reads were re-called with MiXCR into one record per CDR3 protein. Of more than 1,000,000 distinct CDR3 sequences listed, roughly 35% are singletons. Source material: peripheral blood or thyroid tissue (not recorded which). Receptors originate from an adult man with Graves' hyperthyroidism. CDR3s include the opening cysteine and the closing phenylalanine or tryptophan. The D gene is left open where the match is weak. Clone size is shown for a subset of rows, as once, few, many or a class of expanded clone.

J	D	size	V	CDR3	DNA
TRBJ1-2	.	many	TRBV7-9	CASSLEIGGYTF	TGTGCCAGCAGCTTAGAGATTGGCGGCTACACCTTC
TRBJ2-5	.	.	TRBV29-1	CSVEQEAQYF	TGCAGCGTTGAGCAGGAAGCCCAGTACTTC
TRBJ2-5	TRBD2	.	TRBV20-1	CSATGTSGVPKKETQYF	TGCAGTGCCACCGGGACTAGCGGGGTACCGAAAAAAGAGACCCAGTACTTC
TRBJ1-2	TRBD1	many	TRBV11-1	CASSLYRDRGHGYTF	TGTGCCAGCAGCTTATACCGGGACAGGGGGCATGGCTACACCTTC
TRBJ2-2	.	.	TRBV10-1	CAIPGLYTGELFF	TGCGCCATTCCGGGTCTTTACACCGGGGAGCTGTTTTTT
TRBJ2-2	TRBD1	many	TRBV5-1	CASDQTGGDNTGELFF	TGCGCCAGCGACCAGACAGGGGGCGACAACACCGGGGAGCTGTTTTTT
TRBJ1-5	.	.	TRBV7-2	CASSLVGKGQPQHF	TGTGCCAGCAGTTTGGTAGGCAAGGGTCAGCCCCAGCATTTT
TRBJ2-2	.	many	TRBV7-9	CASSLSGRQTGELFF	TGTGCCAGCAGCTTGAGCGGGCGTCAGACCGGGGAGCTGTTTTTT
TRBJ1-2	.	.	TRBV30	CAWTRGDRNYGYTF	TGTGCCTGGACCCGGGGTGATCGGAACTATGGCTACACCTTC
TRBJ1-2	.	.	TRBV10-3	CAINGSGYTF	TGTGCCATCAATGGGTCTGGCTACACCTTC
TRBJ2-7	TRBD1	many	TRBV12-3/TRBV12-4	CASSAGTEGYEQYF	TGTGCCAGCAGTGCCGGGACAGAAGGCTACGAGCAGTACTTC
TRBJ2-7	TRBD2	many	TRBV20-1	CSARGLARTEQYF	TGCAGTGCTAGAGGACTAGCTCGCACCGAGCAGTACTTC
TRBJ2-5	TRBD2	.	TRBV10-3	CATLAGVWDQETQYF	TGCGCCACACTAGCGGGAGTTTGGGACCAAGAGACCCAGTACTTC
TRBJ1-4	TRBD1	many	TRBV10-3	CAISRTGDYEKLFF	TGTGCCATCAGTAGGACAGGGGATTATGAAAAACTGTTTTTT
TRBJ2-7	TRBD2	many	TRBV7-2	CASSLPVGGGSYEQYF	TGTGCCAGCAGCTTACCAGTCGGTGGCGGGAGTTACGAGCAGTACTTC
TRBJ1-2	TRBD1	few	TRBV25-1	CASSLPGTGGNYGYTF	TGTGCCAGCAGTCTTCCCGGGACAGGGGGAAACTATGGCTACACCTTC
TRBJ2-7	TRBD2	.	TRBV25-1	CACSAMGLAGTYEQYF	TGTGCCTGCAGTGCTATGGGGCTAGCGGGAACCTACGAGCAGTACTTC
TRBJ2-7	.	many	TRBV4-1	CASSHDTYEQYF	TGCGCCAGCAGCCACGACACCTACGAGCAGTACTTC
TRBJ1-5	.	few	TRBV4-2	CASSQETVNQPQHF	TGTGCCAGCAGCCAAGAAACGGTCAATCAGCCCCAGCATTTT
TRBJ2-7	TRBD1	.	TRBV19	CASSEDRASAYEQYF	TGTGCCAGTAGCGAGGACAGGGCGAGCGCCTACGAGCAGTACTTC
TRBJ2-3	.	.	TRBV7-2	CATVPRITDTQYF	TGTGCCACAGTGCCACGGATCACAGATACGCAGTATTTT
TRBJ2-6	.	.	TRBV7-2	CASSMDEDLTF	TGTGCCAGCAGCATGGACGAGGACCTGACTTTC
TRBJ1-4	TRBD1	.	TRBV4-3	CASSQDYRTGRGEKLFF	TGCGCCAGCAGCCAAGATTACCGGACAGGCCGGGGGGAAAAACTGTTTTTT
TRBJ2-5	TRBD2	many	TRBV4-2	CASSQDAGDSTQYF	TGTGCCAGCAGCCAAGATGCGGGAGACTCGACCCAGTACTTC
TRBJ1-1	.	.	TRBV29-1	CSVEGRGETEAFF	TGCAGCGTTGAGGGCAGAGGGGAGACTGAAGCTTTCTTT
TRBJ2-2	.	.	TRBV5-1	CASSLLIGDYAGELFF	TGCGCCAGCAGCCTCCTTATCGGAGACTACGCCGGGGAGCTGTTTTTT
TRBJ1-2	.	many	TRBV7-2	CASSLPRDYYGYTF	TGTGCCAGCAGCTTACCCCGGGACTACTATGGCTACACCTTC
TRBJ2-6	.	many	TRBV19	CASRPVPHSGANVLTF	TGTGCCAGTAGGCCAGTCCCCCACTCTGGGGCCAACGTCCTGACTTTC
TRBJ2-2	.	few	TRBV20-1	CSASGSHTGELFF	TGCAGTGCTAGCGGGAGTCACACCGGGGAGCTGTTTTTT
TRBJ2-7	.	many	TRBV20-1	CSARALSVYEQYF	TGCAGTGCTAGGGCCCTGAGTGTCTACGAGCAGTACTTC
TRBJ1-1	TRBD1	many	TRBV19	CASSEQGGYAEAFF	TGTGCCAGTAGCGAACAGGGGGGTTATGCTGAAGCTTTCTTT
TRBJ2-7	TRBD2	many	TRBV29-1	CSATTSGSDEQYF	TGCAGCGCCACAACTAGCGGGAGTGACGAGCAGTACTTC
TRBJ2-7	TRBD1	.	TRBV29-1	CSAVDPGQSSNDEQYF	TGCAGCGCAGTGGACCCGGGACAGAGTAGTAATGACGAGCAGTACTTC
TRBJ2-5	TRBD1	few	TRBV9	CASSGQGATQETQYF	TGTGCCAGCAGCGGACAGGGGGCTACCCAAGAGACCCAGTACTTC
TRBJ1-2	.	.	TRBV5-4	CASSFSRAPHYGYTF	TGTGCCAGCAGCTTCTCTCGGGCACCCCACTATGGCTACACCTTC
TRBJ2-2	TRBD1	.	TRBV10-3	CAISGTGMILRELFF	TGTGCCATCTCTGGGACAGGGATGATTCTACGGGAGCTGTTTTTT
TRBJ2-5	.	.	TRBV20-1	CSAANPQETQYF	TGCAGTGCTGCAAACCCCCAAGAGACCCAGTACTTC
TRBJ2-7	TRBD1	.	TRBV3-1	CASSPDWDRGYEQYF	TGTGCCAGCAGCCCAGATTGGGACAGGGGCTACGAGCAGTACTTC
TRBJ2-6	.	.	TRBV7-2	CASSQVGRGAEAF	.
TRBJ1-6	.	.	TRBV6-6	CASSHQQGENSPLHF	TGTGCCAGCAGTCACCAACAAGGAGAAAATTCACCCCTCCACTTT
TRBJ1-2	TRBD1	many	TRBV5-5	CASAIGLPGQGYGYTF	TGTGCCAGCGCCATTGGTCTCCCGGGACAGGGTTATGGCTACACCTTC
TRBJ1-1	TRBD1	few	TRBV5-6	CASSLKGQLRTEAFF	TGTGCCAGCAGCTTGAAGGGACAGCTGAGAACTGAAGCTTTCTTT
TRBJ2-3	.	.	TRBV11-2	CVSSVEVGTDTQYF	TGTGTCAGCAGCGTCGAGGTGGGGACAGATACGCAGTATTTT
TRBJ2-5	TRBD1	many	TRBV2	CAILREHSGTGETQYF	TGTGCCATTTTAAGGGAGCACTCAGGGACAGGAGAGACCCAGTACTTC